This section outlines one T cell receptor (beta chain) sequence together with its context. Its antigen is undetermined. With 6 bases removed from V and 4 bases from J, the gap between germline ends came to 4 bases. CDR3 size: 12 residues. Germline V gives CDR1 MNHNS, CDR2 SASEGT. The data stem from a study of cytomegalovirus exposure and HLA in healthy donors. Points from the study as a whole: Apart from CMV serostatus, no immune exposure information was available.

60 Vbeta and 13 Jbeta primers were used in PCR. TCRdb's copy holds only in-frame clones and misses some; the assay was immunoSEQ multiplex PCR. Among some 110,000 clones listed, just under 75% were seen once. The sample comprised PBMCs. The TCR was taken from a man aged 55-75 years in good health and CMV-seropositive. V and J are TRBV6-1 and TRBJ1-6; no clear D gene. CDR3 region: CASSLYNSPLHF. DNA of the CDR3: TGTGCCAGCAGCCTTTATAATTCACCCCTCCACTTT.